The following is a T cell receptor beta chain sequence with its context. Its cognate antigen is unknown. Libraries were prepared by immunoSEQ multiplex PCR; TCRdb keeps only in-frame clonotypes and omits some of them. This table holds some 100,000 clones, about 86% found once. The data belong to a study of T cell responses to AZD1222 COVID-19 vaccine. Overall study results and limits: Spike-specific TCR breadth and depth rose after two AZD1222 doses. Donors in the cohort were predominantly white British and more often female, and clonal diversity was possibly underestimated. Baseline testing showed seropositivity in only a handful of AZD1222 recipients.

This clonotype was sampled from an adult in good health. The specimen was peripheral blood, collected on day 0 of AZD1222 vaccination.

The CDR3: CASRMGAGEAYGYTF. CDR3 sequence (DNA): TGTGCCAGCAGGATGGGGGCGGGAGAGGCCTATGGCTACACCTTC. This sequence joins TRBV5-4 and TRBJ1-2, with D possibly matching TRBD1 (6 bases). V was shortened by 5 bases and J by 4 bases, with 18 bases between the two germline ends. Germline loops: CDR1 SGHNT, CDR2 YYREEE (reference sequence). The CDR3 consists of 15 residues.